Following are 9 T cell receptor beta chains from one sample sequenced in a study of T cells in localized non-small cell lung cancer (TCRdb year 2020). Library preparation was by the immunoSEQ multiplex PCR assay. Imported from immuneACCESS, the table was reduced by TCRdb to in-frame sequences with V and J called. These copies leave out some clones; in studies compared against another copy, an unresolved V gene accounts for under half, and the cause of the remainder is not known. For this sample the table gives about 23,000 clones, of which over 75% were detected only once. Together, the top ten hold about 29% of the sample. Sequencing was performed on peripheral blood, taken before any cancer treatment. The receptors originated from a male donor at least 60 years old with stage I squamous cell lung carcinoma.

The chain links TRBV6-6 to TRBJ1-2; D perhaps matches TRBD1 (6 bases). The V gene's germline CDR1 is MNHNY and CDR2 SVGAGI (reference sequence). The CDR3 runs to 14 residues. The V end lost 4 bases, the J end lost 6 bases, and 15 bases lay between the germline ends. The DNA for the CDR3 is TGTGCCAGCAGTTTACTAGGGGGGCAGGATGGCTACACCTTC. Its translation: CASSLLGGQDGYTF.

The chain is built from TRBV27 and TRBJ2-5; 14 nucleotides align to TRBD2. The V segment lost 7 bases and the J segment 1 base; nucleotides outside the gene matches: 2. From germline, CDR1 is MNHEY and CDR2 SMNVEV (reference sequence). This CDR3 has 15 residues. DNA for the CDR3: TGTGCCAGCAAGGGGACTAGCGGGGGCCAAGAGACCCAGTACTTC. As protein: CASKGTSGGQETQYF.

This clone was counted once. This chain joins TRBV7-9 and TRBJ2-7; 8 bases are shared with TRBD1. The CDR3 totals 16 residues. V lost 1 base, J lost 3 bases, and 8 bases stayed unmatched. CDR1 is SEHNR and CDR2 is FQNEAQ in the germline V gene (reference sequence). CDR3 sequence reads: CASSLGSRQGFYEQYF. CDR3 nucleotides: TGTGCCAGCAGCTTAGGAAGCCGACAGGGGTTCTACGAGCAGTACTTC.

The CDR3 DNA sequence: TGTGCCAGCAGTGATTGGGGACAGGGAGCAGATACGCAGTATTTT. Residues: CASSDWGQGADTQYF. The V and J genes are TRBV6-1 and TRBJ2-3; TRBD1 matches at 9 bases. Looked up from germline, CDR1 is MNHNS and CDR2 is SASEGT. V dropped 3 bases and J dropped 4; count of bases not matched to a gene: 5. This CDR3 contains 15 residues.

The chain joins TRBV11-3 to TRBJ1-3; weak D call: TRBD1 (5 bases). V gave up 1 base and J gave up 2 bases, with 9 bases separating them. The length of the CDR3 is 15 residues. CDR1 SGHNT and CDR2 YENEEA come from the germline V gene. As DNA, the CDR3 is TGTGCCAGCAGCTTAGGAGGGGACCCTGGAAACACCATATATTTT. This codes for CASSLGGDPGNTIYF. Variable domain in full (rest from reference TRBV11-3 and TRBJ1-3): EAGVVQSPRYKIIEKKQPVAFWCNPISGHNTLYWYLQNLGQGPELLIRYENEEAVDDSQLPKDRFSAERLKGVDSTLKIQPAELGDSAVYLCASSLGGDPGNTIYFGEGSWLTVV.

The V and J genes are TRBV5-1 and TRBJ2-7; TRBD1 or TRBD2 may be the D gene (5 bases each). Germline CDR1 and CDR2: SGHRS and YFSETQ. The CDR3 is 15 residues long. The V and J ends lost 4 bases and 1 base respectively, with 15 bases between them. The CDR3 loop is CASSPGTGGSYEQYF. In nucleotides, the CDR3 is TGCGCCAGCAGCCCCGGGACCGGAGGTTCCTACGAGCAGTACTTC.

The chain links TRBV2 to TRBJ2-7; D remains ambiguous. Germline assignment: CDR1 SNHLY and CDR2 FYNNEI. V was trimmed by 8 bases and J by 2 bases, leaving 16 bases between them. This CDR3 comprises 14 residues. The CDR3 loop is CASRNELKTYEQYF. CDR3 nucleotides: TGTGCCAGCCGGAACGAACTAAAGACCTACGAGCAGTACTTC.

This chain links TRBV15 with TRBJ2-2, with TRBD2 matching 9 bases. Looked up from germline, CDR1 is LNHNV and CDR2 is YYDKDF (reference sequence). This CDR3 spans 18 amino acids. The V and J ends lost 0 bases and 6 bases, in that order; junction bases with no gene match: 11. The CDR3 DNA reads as TGTGCCACCAGCAGAGATCGGGGCGGGAGGGCCATGGCCGGGGAGCTGTTTTTT. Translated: CATSRDRGGRAMAGELFF.

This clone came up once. The CDR3 loop reads CASSSTSGSSWTQYF. CDR3 coding DNA: TGTGCCAGCAGCTCGACTAGCGGGAGCAGCTGGACCCAGTACTTC. The rearrangement joins TRBV5-4 to TRBJ2-5, with 12 bases that match TRBD2. Germline loops: CDR1 SGHNT, CDR2 YYREEE (reference sequence). The CDR3 extends over 15 amino acids. With V trimmed by 3 bases and J by 7 bases, 7 bases remained unmatched.